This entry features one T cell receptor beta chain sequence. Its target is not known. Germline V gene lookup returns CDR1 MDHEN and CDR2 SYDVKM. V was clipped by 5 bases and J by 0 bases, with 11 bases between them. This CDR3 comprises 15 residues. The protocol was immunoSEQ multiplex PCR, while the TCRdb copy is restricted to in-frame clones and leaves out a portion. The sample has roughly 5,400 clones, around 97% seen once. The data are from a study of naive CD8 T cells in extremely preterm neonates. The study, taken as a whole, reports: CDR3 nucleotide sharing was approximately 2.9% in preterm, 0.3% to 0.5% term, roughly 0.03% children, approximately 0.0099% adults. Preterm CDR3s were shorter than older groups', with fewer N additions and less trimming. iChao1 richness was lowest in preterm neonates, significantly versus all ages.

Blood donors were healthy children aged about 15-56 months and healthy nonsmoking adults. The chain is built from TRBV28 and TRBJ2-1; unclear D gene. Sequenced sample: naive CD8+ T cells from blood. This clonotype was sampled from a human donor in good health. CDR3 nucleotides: TGTGCCAGCAGTACCCCTAGGAGCTCCTACAATGAGCAGTTCTTC. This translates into CASSTPRSSYNEQFF.